The clone carrying this T cell receptor (beta chain) showed up just once. The antigen is undetermined. The sample belongs to a study of OX40 agonist ivuxolimab in advanced cancers. Study-level information: Patients' therapy was ivuxolimab, an antibody that acts as an agonist of OX40 (CD134). The mean age was roughly 60 years, ranging from about 20 to 90, with approximately 85% of participants male. Three patients got partial responses; one had hepatocellular carcinoma and two had cutaneous melanoma.

TCRdb's copy holds only in-frame clones and misses some; the assay was immunoSEQ multiplex PCR. The sample has tens of thousands of clones; roughly nine tenths are singletons. Whole-study findings and limits: The study found that CD8+ T cells averaged more expanded clones than CD4+.

Source: CD4+ or CD8+ T cells sorted from blood, taken in a trial of the OX40 agonist ivuxolimab. The TCR sequence derives from an adult with an advanced solid tumor such as melanoma, head and neck, liver or kidney cancer.

In nucleotides, the CDR3 is TGTGCCAGCAGTTCATATACAGGGGCCACTAATGAAAAACTGTTTTTT. This translates into CASSSYTGATNEKLFF. V usage is TRBV28 and J usage is TRBJ1-4; 7 bases are shared with TRBD1. The CDR3 contains 16 residues. The V gene end was trimmed by 4 bases and the J gene end by 2 bases; junction bases not matched to a gene: 7. The germline gives CDR1 MDHEN, CDR2 SYDVKM.